Sequencing of this TCR beta chain was carried out in a study of blood T cell repertoires in COVID-19. At the level of the study: Acute and convalescent COVID-19 specimens originated in the United States, Italy and Spain.

V was clipped by 2 bases and J by 2 bases; unmatched bases: 10. There are 17 residues in the CDR3. The germline gives CDR1 SGHRS, CDR2 YFSETQ. Study processing details: Reference gene primer amplification yielded estimated nucleated cell counts. Sequenced by immunoSEQ multiplex PCR; TCRdb stores in-frame clones only, minus some. V, J and clone size are taken as reported in that table, and D and trimming were inferred from the DNA itself. The table lists roughly 82,000 clones, approximately 78% of them singletons. The rearrangement uses TRBV5-1 and TRBJ2-1; 7 positions agree with TRBD2. The receptor's source is a man aged 55 to 70 with acute or convalescent COVID-19. The sample consisted of peripheral blood. CDR3: CASSFGTGGGTYNEQFF. DNA for the CDR3: TGCGCCAGCAGCTTCGGAACCGGGGGAGGGACCTACAATGAGCAGTTCTTC.